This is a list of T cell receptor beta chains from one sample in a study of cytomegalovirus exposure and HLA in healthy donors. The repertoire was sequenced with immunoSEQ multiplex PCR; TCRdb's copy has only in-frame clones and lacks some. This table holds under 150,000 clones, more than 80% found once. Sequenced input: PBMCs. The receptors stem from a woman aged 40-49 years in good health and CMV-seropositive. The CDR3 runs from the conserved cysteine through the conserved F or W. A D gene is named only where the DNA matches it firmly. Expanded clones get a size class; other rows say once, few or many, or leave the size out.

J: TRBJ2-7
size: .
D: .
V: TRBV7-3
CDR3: CASSRSQGYEQYF
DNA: TGTGCCAGCAGCAGATCACAGGGCTACGAGCAGTACTTC

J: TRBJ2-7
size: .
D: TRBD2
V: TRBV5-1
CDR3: CASSLAFGLDSYEQYF
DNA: TGCGCCAGCAGCTTGGCCTTCGGACTAGACTCCTACGAGCAGTACTTC

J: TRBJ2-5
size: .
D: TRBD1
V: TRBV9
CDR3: CASSDLDREETQYF
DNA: TGTGCCAGCAGCGACCTGGACAGGGAAGAGACCCAGTACTTC

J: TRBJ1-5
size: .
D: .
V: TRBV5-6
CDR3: CASGLRGWNQPQHF
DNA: TGTGCCAGCGGCTTGAGAGGGTGGAATCAGCCCCAGCATTTT

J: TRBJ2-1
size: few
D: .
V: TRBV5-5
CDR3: CASSLGRGTRKSYNEQFF
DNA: TGTGCCAGCAGCTTGGGCAGGGGAACGAGGAAATCCTACAATGAGCAGTTCTTC

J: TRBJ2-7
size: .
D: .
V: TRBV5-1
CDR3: CASSPGTYEQYF
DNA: TGCGCCAGCAGTCCGGGAACCTACGAGCAGTACTTC

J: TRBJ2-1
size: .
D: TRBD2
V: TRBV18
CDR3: CASHVSGREANEQFF
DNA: TGTGCCAGCCACGTATCCGGGCGGGAGGCGAATGAGCAGTTCTTC

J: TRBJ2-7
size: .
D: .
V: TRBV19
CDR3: CASSKQAAYEQYF
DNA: TGTGCCAGTAGTAAACAGGCTGCCTACGAGCAGTACTTC

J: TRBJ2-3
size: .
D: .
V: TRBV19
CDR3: CASSNREPSSTDTQYF
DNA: TGTGCCAGTAGCAACAGGGAGCCCTCAAGCACAGATACGCAGTATTTT

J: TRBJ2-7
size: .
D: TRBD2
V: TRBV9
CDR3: CASSVGLAGVPSLGEQYF
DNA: TGTGCCAGCAGCGTAGGACTAGCGGGAGTCCCCTCTTTGGGTGAGCAGTACTTC

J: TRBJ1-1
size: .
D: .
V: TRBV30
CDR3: CAWKAYGATEAFF
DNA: TGTGCCTGGAAAGCATATGGGGCCACTGAAGCTTTCTTT

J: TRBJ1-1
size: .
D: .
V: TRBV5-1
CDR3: CASSLEQNTEAFF
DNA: TGCGCCAGCAGCTTGGAGCAGAACACTGAAGCTTTCTTT

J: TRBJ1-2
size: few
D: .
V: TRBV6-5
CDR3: CASSYSLGVGYTF
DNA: TGTGCCAGCAGTTACTCGTTAGGGGTTGGCTACACCTTC

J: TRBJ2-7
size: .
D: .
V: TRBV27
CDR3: CASSDSDNAYEQYF
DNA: TGTGCCAGCAGTGACTCTGATAACGCCTACGAGCAGTACTTC

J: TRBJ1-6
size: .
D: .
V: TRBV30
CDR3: CAWSTPRSNSPLHF
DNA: TGTGCCTGGAGCACCCCGAGGAGTAATTCACCCCTCCACTTT

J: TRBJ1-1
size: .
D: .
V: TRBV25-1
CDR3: CASSWEDTEAFF
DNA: TGTGCCAGCAGTTGGGAGGACACTGAAGCTTTCTTT

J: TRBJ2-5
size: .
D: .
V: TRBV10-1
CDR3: CASHLCRLDQETQYF
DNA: TGCGCCAGCCATTTATGTCGGTTAGACCAAGAGACCCAGTACTTC

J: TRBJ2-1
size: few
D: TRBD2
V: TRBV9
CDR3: CASSVARAGGAYNEQFF
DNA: TGTGCCAGCAGCGTAGCTAGAGCGGGAGGGGCTTACAATGAGCAGTTCTTC

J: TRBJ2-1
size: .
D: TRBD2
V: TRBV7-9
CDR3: CATPNGTSLDEQFF
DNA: TGTGCCACCCCGAACGGGACTAGCCTGGATGAGCAGTTCTTC

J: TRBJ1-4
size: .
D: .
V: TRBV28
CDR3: CASHPLNRVGEKLFF
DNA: TGTGCCAGCCATCCCTTGAACAGGGTCGGTGAAAAACTGTTTTTT

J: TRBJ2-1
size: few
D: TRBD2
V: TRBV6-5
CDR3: CASSLGLASYNEQFF
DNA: TGTGCCAGCAGTTTGGGACTAGCTTCCTACAATGAGCAGTTCTTC

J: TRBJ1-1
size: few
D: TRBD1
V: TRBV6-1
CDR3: CASSLPPGQEAFF
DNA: TGTGCCAGCAGTCTACCACCGGGACAGGAAGCTTTCTTT

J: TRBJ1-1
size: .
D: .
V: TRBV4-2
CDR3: CASSREYEAFF
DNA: TGTGCCAGCAGCCGGGAGTACGAAGCTTTCTTT

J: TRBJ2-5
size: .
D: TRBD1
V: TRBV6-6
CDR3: CASGLTQGAPQETQYF
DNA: TGTGCCAGCGGACTTACCCAGGGGGCGCCCCAAGAGACCCAGTACTTC

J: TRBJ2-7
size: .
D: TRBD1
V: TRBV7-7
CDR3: CANSSRTGEVERSYEQYF
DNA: TGTGCTAACAGCTCGCGGACAGGGGAAGTAGAAAGGTCCTACGAGCAGTACTTC

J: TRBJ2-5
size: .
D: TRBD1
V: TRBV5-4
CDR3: CASSYRDRGYETQYF
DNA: TGTGCCAGCAGCTACCGGGACAGGGGTTACGAGACCCAGTACTTC

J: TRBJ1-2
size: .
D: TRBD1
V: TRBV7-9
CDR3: CASSTTGGDGYTF
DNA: TGTGCCAGCAGCACCACAGGGGGGGATGGCTACACCTTC

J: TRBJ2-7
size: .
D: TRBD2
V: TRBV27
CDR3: CAGTAWTSGTYEQYF
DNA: TGTGCCGGGACAGCCTGGACTAGCGGGACGTACGAGCAGTACTTC

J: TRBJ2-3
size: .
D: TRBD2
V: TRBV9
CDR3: CASSTSGTSVTDTQYF
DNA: TGTGCCAGCAGCACATCCGGGACTAGCGTCACAGATACGCAGTATTTT

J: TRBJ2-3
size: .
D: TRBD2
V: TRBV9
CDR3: CASSEAGGLTDTQYF
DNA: TGTGCCAGCAGCGAAGCGGGGGGACTCACAGATACGCAGTATTTT

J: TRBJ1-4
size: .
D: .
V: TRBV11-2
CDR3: CASSLDREGKLFF
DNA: TGTGCCAGCAGCTTAGATCGAGAGGGAAAACTGTTTTTT

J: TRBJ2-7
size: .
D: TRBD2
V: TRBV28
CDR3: CASSFPAGRGEQYF
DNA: TGTGCCAGCAGTTTTCCGGCAGGGAGGGGCGAGCAGTACTTC

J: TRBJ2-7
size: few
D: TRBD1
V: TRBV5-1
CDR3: CASSFSVGQGTYEQYF
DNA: TGCGCCAGCAGCTTTTCAGTCGGACAGGGAACCTACGAGCAGTACTTC

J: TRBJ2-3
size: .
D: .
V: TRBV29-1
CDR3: CSVEPAVDHRYTQYF
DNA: TGCAGCGTTGAACCAGCGGTAGATCACAGATATACGCAGTATTTT

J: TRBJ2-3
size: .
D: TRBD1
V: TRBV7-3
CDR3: CASSLSQSGQGPQYF
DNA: TGTGCCAGCAGCCTATCACAGAGCGGACAGGGTCCGCAGTATTTT

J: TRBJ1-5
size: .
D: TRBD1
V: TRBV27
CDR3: CASSPRQGMGNQPQHF
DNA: TGTGCCAGCAGTCCCCGACAGGGAATGGGCAATCAGCCCCAGCATTTT

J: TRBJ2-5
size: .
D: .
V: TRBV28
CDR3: CASSTRETQYF
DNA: TGTGCCAGCAGCACGCGGGAGACCCAGTACTTC